This T cell receptor beta chain comes out of a study of cytotoxic CD8 clonotypes in ibrutinib-treated CLL. Points from the study as a whole: Rare overall, public clonotypes shrank or held steady under therapy.

The germline V gene encodes CDR1 LNHDA and CDR2 SQIVND (reference sequence). CDR3 size: 14 residues. The ends lost 3 bases at V and 6 bases at J; junction bases unmatched: 5. Sequencing used immunoSEQ multiplex PCR; TCRdb keeps in-frame clones, though not all of them. The sample consists of some 14,000 clones, around 48% of them appearing once. A few counts support this clone. Its antigen is unknown. This rearrangement joins TRBV19 to TRBJ2-1, with TRBD1 identical over 7 bases. The material sequenced was PBMCs, taken at a roughly 25-month disease-progression time point, from a patient treated with ibrutinib. The sequence derives from a human donor with chronic lymphocytic leukemia. The chain's CDR3 is CASSILGTANEQFF. In DNA, the CDR3 is TGTGCCAGTAGTATTTTGGGGACAGCCAATGAGCAGTTCTTC.